This entry lists 5 T cell receptor beta chains sequenced from one sample in a study of control samples from healthy donors and cancer patients. TCRdb's copy holds only in-frame clones and misses some; the assay was immunoSEQ multiplex PCR. This repertoire includes 150,000 to 200,000 clones. The sequenced material came from blood. The receptors come from a woman aged 30 to 39 in good health.

The CDR3 protein is CASKIPGPQLRGYTF. The CDR3 coding sequence is TGTGCCAGTAAAATCCCCGGGCCCCAGCTGAGGGGCTACACCTTC. This chain joins TRBV7-2 and TRBJ1-2; D is undetermined. V was cut by 9 bases and J by 8 bases, with 25 bases left in between. Germline V gene sequence: CDR1 SGHTA, CDR2 FQGNSA. The CDR3 consists of 15 residues.

The CDR3 protein is CASSQYFDSNQPQHF. Here the CDR3 DNA reads TGCGCCAGCAGCCAATACTTCGATAGCAATCAGCCCCAGCATTTT. The rearrangement links TRBV4-1 to TRBJ1-5; D is undetermined. The V end lost 2 bases, the J end lost 0 bases, and 8 bases lay between the germline ends. This CDR3 is built from 15 residues. CDR1 MGHRA and CDR2 YSYEKL come from the germline V gene.

The chain links TRBV7-2 to TRBJ2-5; D could derive from TRBD1 or TRBD2 (6 bases each). Germline V gene sequence: CDR1 SGHTA, CDR2 FQGNSA. V was shortened by 11 bases and J by 0 bases, with 16 bases between the two germline ends. The CDR3 is 14 amino acids. This chain's CDR3 is CASTPGAYQETQYF. DNA for the CDR3: TGTGCCTCCACGCCGGGGGCGTACCAAGAGACCCAGTACTTC.

V gene TRBV30 combines with J gene TRBJ1-5; D remains ambiguous. CDR1 and CDR2 from the germline V gene are GTSNPN and SVGIG (reference sequence). The CDR3 totals 15 residues. The V and J ends lost 6 bases and 0 bases respectively, with 15 bases between them. The CDR3 coding sequence is TGTGCCTGCAGGAGAGGCCGGAATAGCAATCAGCCCCAGCATTTT. Translating gives CACRRGRNSNQPQHF.

The genes are TRBV5-4 and TRBJ2-3; TRBD2 might be the D (6 bases). Per the germline V gene, CDR1 is SGHNT and CDR2 is YYREEE (reference sequence). The CDR3 runs 15 residues. Trimming left V 2 bases short and J 0 bases short, with 10 bases between. As DNA, the CDR3 is TGTGCCAGCAGCTTTGGAGGGAGAAGCACAGATACGCAGTATTTT. Amino acids: CASSFGGRSTDTQYF. Together with reference TRBV5-4 and TRBJ2-3, the CDR3 gives the full variable domain: ETGVTQSPTHLIKTRGQQVTLRCSSQSGHNTVSWYQQALGQGPQFIFQYYREEENGRGNFPPRFSGLQFPNYSSELNVNALELDDSALYLCASSFGGRSTDTQYFGPGTRLTVL.